This is a list of T cell receptor beta chains from one sample in a study of T cells in Graves' hyperthyroidism and ophthalmopathy. TCRdb re-analysed the multiplex PCR reads in MiXCR, keeping a single row per CDR3 protein. This table has 450,000 to 550,000 distinct CDR3 sequences, around a quarter appearing once. The sequencing input was blood. Receptor source: a woman aged 25 to 39 with Graves' ophthalmopathy. Each CDR3 is given with its conserved first and last residue. A D gene is named only where the DNA matches it firmly.

d_call	cdr3_length	v_call	j_call	cdr3_aa
TRBD2	16	TRBV9	TRBJ2-7	CASSVQSSGGFYEQYF
TRBD1	14	TRBV29-1	TRBJ2-7	CSVEEDRGFYEQYF
-	13	TRBV7-7	TRBJ1-1	CASSKDRNTEAFF
-	14	TRBV6-5	TRBJ2-7	CASSYLEGAYEQYF
-	13	TRBV20-1	TRBJ2-5	CSARTGSRETQYF
-	14	TRBV6-4	TRBJ2-4	CASSYRGPENIQYF
-	15	TRBV6-1	TRBJ1-3	CASSVDRTSGNTIYF
-	14	TRBV2	TRBJ2-2	CASMRGLNTGELFF
TRBD1	21	TRBV24-1	TRBJ2-4	CATSDSTGFGESSLAKNIKYF
-	13	TRBV15	TRBJ2-5	CATSRSGVGTQYF
-	12	TRBV13	TRBJ1-5	CASSLGGGTQHF
TRBD1	13	TRBV12-3/TRBV12-4	TRBJ2-1	CASSYDRGNEQFF
-	14	TRBV6-1	TRBJ1-2	CASSLEQFNYGYTF
-	17	TRBV12-3/TRBV12-4	TRBJ1-2	CASSPRLSDTSNYGYTF
-	17	TRBV27	TRBJ1-5	CASSLSPYDRSNQPQHF
TRBD1	15	TRBV7-8	TRBJ2-2	CASTQGQGITGELFF
-	15	TRBV27	TRBJ1-5	CASSLRGTQNQPQHF
TRBD1	14	TRBV2	TRBJ1-1	CASSWTGADTEAFF
-	18	TRBV6-2/TRBV6-3	TRBJ1-6	CASSLGWRELMGNPPLHF
-	14	TRBV10-3	TRBJ1-2	CAIRSGIPNYGYTF
-	15	TRBV25-1	TRBJ2-7	CASSETGTTTYEQYF
TRBD1	16	TRBV3-1	TRBJ1-6	CASSQEGGPQGSPLHF
-	13	TRBV11-2	TRBJ1-2	CASTPPGGYGYTF
TRBD2	16	TRBV2	TRBJ2-5	CASSERTSGGTGTQYF
TRBD2	17	TRBV6-5	TRBJ2-5	CASIYSGGGLAEETQYF
-	16	TRBV27	TRBJ2-6	CASSWGQFSGANVLTF
TRBD1	13	TRBV14	TRBJ1-2	CASSQTGGYGYTF
-	18	TRBV12-5	TRBJ2-7	CASGLVRERGTVAYEQYF
TRBD2	16	TRBV5-1	TRBJ2-2	CASSLRTSGDTGELFF
TRBD2	15	TRBV12-3/TRBV12-4	TRBJ2-5	CASRPGEGASETQYF
-	17	TRBV7-8	TRBJ1-5	CASSQREWGAGWQPQHF
TRBD2	20	TRBV12-3/TRBV12-4	TRBJ2-4	CASSLEGLAGGLFAKNIQYF
-	15	TRBV15	TRBJ2-5	CATSRDLARQETQYF
-	15	TRBV6-1	TRBJ1-2	CASSPSRVRDYGYTF
-	11	TRBV29-1	TRBJ1-1	CSVTTNTEAFF
-	15	TRBV6-4	TRBJ1-5	CASSEEGNGNQPQHF
-	15	TRBV6-1	TRBJ2-7	CASSAGTPSSYEQYF